This T cell receptor beta chain was obtained from a study of cytomegalovirus exposure and HLA in healthy donors. For the study at large: For the 300 to 400 genotyped donors, over 80% fell within the Caucasian-associated ancestry cluster. The study, taken as a whole, reports: HLA-A and HLA-B allele assignments for most subjects were reportedly predicted accurately using TCR beta sequences. Immune exposure information available was restricted to CMV serostatus.

At collection, donors were nominally healthy, but unrecorded immune exposures were probable. About this clone: Its antigen is as yet unknown.

The CDR3 covers 13 residues. Germline loops: CDR1 SGHNT, CDR2 YYREEE (reference sequence). Trimming removed 1 base at V and 6 bases at J, with 10 bases between. 13 Jbeta primers and 60 Vbeta primers were used for the PCR. The data were produced by immunoSEQ multiplex PCR, yet TCRdb's version contains in-frame clones alone and is incomplete. The data hold over 100,000 clones, with roughly 71% observed a single time. This chain connects TRBV5-4 to TRBJ2-5; D is unresolved. This TCR was recovered from a woman aged 40 to 50 in good health and CMV-seronegative. The specimen was PBMCs. The CDR3 is CASSLQAKKTQYF. As DNA, the CDR3 is TGTGCCAGCAGCTTGCAGGCGAAGAAGACCCAGTACTTC.